A single TCR beta chain is shown here with its context. Germline loops: CDR1 SGHDN, CDR2 FVKESK. The CDR3 sequence is 15 residues long. Trimming cost V 0 bases and J 6 bases; bases outside gene matches: 0. The entry originates in a study of OX40 agonist ivuxolimab in advanced cancers. Some clones are missing from TCRdb's copy, which holds only in-frame ones; the method was immunoSEQ multiplex PCR. The sample holds fewer than 70,000 clones; 70% to 90% are singletons and the top ten take more than 0.5%. J is TRBJ2-2 and V is TRBV14; 11 bases are shared with TRBD2. Material: CD4+ or CD8+ T cells sorted from blood, obtained in a trial of the OX40 agonist ivuxolimab. This sequence originates from an adult with an advanced solid tumor such as melanoma, head and neck, liver or kidney cancer. CDR3 region: CASSQELAGAGELFF. The CDR3 nucleotides read TGTGCCAGCAGCCAAGAACTAGCGGGAGCCGGGGAGCTGTTTTTT.